The 30 T cell receptor beta chains below all came from one sample that was sequenced in a study of Ad26.COV2.S vaccination and SARS-CoV-2 variants (dated by TCRdb to about 2021). This sample's treatment or condition label indicates: some 20 received Ad26.COV2.S at low or high dose, single or two shots; 5 received placebo; per-sample allocation not given. For vaccine and placebo recipients, the sequenced repertoires came from samples collected on day 63 after the first injection. Receptor libraries were prepared by the immunoSEQ multiplex PCR assay. TCRdb limited this immuneACCESS table to in-frame rearrangements with V and J called. A share of clones is missing; checked studies link under half to unresolved V genes, and the rest is unexplained. The sample yields some 350,000 clones; 70% to 90% were counted once. 3% to 4% of the sample belongs to the ten largest clones. The specimen was peripheral blood, collected in a trial of Ad26.COV2.S vaccine versus placebo. Receptors were obtained from a person aged 18-60 years who received the Ad26.COV2.S COVID-19 vaccine or a placebo.

The rearrangement links TRBV7-2 to TRBJ2-5; D tentatively reads TRBD1 or TRBD2 (7 bases each). The CDR3 is 16 amino acids. Germline loops: CDR1 SGHTA, CDR2 FQGNSA. Trimming shortened V by 2 bases and J by 4 bases, and 17 bases separated the two germline ends. CDR3 in DNA: TGTGCCAGCAGCTTACACGGGACAGCGGGACGAGAGACCCAGTACTTC. It translates to CASSLHGTAGRETQYF. Full variable domain (missing parts from reference TRBV7-2 and TRBJ2-5): GAGVSQSPSNKVTEKGKDVELRCDPISGHTALYWYRQSLGQGLEFLIYFQGNSAPDKSGLPSDRFSAERTGGSVSTLTIQRTQQEDSAVYLCASSLHGTAGRETQYFGPGTRLLVL.

Comments on this clone: The same CDR3 is also encoded by other DNA sequences in this sample. The rearrangement links TRBV18 to TRBJ2-5; 7 nucleotides match TRBD1. CDR1 and CDR2 from the germline V gene are KGHSH and LQKENI. The V segment lost 6 bases and the J segment 0 bases; nucleotides outside the gene matches: 4. This CDR3 has 14 amino acids. The CDR3 reads CASSPDRNQETQYF. DNA of the CDR3: TGTGCCAGCTCTCCGGACAGGAACCAAGAGACCCAGTACTTC.

V is TRBV9 and J is TRBJ2-5; 9 nucleotides line up with TRBD1. Germline lookup yields CDR1 SGDLS and CDR2 YYNGEE. J lost 5 bases, V lost 0 bases, and 5 bases had no gene match. The CDR3 length is 15 residues. The CDR3 DNA reads as TGTGCCAGCAGCGTAGGAGACAGGGGGACGGAGACCCAGTACTTC. Protein product: CASSVGDRGTETQYF.

This clone was recorded only once. The J gene is TRBJ2-7, the V gene TRBV19; 10 nucleotides line up with TRBD1. After removal of 7 bases from V and 4 bases from J, the junction contained 7 bases not matched to a gene. This CDR3 comprises 14 residues. Germline values: CDR1 LNHDA, CDR2 SQIVND (reference sequence). CDR3 in DNA: TGTGCCAGTACCGCGGGACAGGGGTCGTACGAGCAGTACTTC. Amino acids: CASTAGQGSYEQYF. Full variable domain (remainder filled in from reference TRBV19 and TRBJ2-7): DGGITQSPKYLFRKEGQNVTLSCEQNLNHDAMYWYRQDPGQGLRLIYYSQIVNDFQKGDIAEGYSVSREKKESFPLTVTSAQKNPTAFYLCASTAGQGSYEQYFGPGTRLTVT.

The chain uses TRBV14 and TRBJ2-1; weak D call: TRBD1 (5 bases). The V end lost 4 bases, the J end lost 8 bases, and 21 bases lay between the germline ends. CDR1 and CDR2 (germline): SGHDN, FVKESK. This CDR3 region has 16 residues. CDR3 coding DNA: TGTGCCAGCAGCCTAATAAAATGGGGCCAAGGGGATGAGCAGTTCTTC. This encodes CASSLIKWGQGDEQFF. Combining the CDR3 with reference TRBV14 and TRBJ2-1 gives the whole variable domain EAGVTQFPSHSVIEKGQTVTLRCDPISGHDNLYWYRRVMGKEIKFLLHFVKESKQDESGMPNNRFLAERTGGTYSTLKVQPAELEDSGVYFCASSLIKWGQGDEQFFGPGTRLTVL.

The CDR3 is CASSTQGGANQPQHF. In DNA form, the CDR3 reads TGCGCCAGCAGCACCCAGGGGGGGGCCAATCAGCCCCAGCATTTT. The chain combines TRBV5-1 with TRBJ1-5; 7 bases map to TRBD1. CDR1 is SGHRS and CDR2 is YFSETQ in the germline V gene. With V trimmed by 4 bases and J by 3 bases, 7 bases remained unmatched. This CDR3 has 15 residues.

This chain links TRBV5-1 with TRBJ1-4; 7 bases match TRBD1. Germline CDR1 reads SGHRS; CDR2 reads YFSETQ. Trimming took 5 bases from V and 8 from J; bases not matched to a gene: 12. This CDR3 spans 15 amino acids. Here the CDR3 DNA reads TGCGCCAGCAGTTGGGCCGGGACAGATGAAGAAAAACTGTTTTTT. Amino acids: CASSWAGTDEEKLFF.

The chain is built from TRBV20-1 and TRBJ1-2; D ambiguous. CDR3 length: 14 amino acids. Trimming removed 3 bases at V and 3 bases at J, with 14 bases between. Germline CDR1 DFQATT, CDR2 SNEGSKA (reference sequence). The CDR3 here is CSASNYRNYYGYTF. CDR3 bases: TGCAGTGCTAGTAATTACAGAAATTACTATGGCTACACCTTC.

The gene calls are TRBV19 and TRBJ1-5; D is ambiguous. Trimming left V 0 bases short and J 4 bases short, with 10 bases between. Germline lookup yields CDR1 LNHDA and CDR2 SQIVND (reference sequence). The CDR3 has 15 residues. CDR3 loop: CASSIDRRSNQPQHF. CDR3 DNA sequence: TGTGCCAGTAGTATAGATCGCAGATCGAATCAGCCCCAGCATTTT.

The gene calls are TRBV11-2 and TRBJ2-7; D is possibly TRBD2 (6 bases). V was pared by 1 base and J by 6 bases, with 13 bases between. Per germline, CDR1 SGHAT and CDR2 FQNNGV. The CDR3 loop spans 14 amino acids. In nucleotides, the CDR3 is TGTGCCAGCAGCTTAGTTCGGGGGAGAGGCGAGCAGTACTTC. Translating gives CASSLVRGRGEQYF.

This rearrangement joins TRBV9 to TRBJ2-1; the D gene is possibly TRBD2 (6 bases). This CDR3 has 13 amino acids. CDR1 and CDR2 from the germline V gene are SGDLS and YYNGEE. V lost 7 bases and J lost 6, with 14 bases in between. The CDR3 loop reads CASRGGIGNEQFF. The CDR3 DNA sequence: TGTGCCAGCCGGGGCGGGATCGGCAATGAGCAGTTCTTC.

The J gene is TRBJ1-5, the V gene TRBV18; D unclear. This CDR3 comprises 13 residues. Germline-derived CDR1 and CDR2 are KGHSH and LQKENI. V was clipped by 2 bases and J by 0 bases, with 2 bases between them. This chain's CDR3 is CASSPSSNQPQHF. For the CDR3, the DNA is TGTGCCAGCTCACCAAGTAGCAATCAGCCCCAGCATTTT.

This chain links TRBV27 with TRBJ1-1; TRBD1 matches at 9 bases. V was pared by 5 bases and J by 4 bases, with 14 bases of the junction left unmatched. The CDR3 has 17 amino acids. The germline V gene encodes CDR1 MNHEY and CDR2 SMNVEV (reference sequence). The CDR3 sequence: CASSPRIYRGRGTEAFF. CDR3 coding DNA: TGTGCCAGCAGTCCCCGAATCTACAGGGGGCGCGGCACTGAAGCTTTCTTT.

The genes are TRBV5-4 and TRBJ2-7; TRBD2 aligns across 7 bases. CDR1 and CDR2 from the germline V gene are SGHNT and YYREEE (reference sequence). The CDR3 contains 14 residues. Trimming at V came to 4 bases and at J to 7 bases, leaving 11 bases not matched to a gene. The CDR3 here is CASSERTRQGEQYF. The CDR3 DNA is TGTGCCAGCAGCGAACGGACTAGGCAAGGAGAGCAGTACTTC.

The rearrangement uses TRBV5-6 and TRBJ2-3; D is possibly TRBD1 (6 bases). Per the germline V gene, CDR1 is SGHDT and CDR2 is YYEEEE. The ends were cut back, 3 bases at V and 2 bases at J, with 7 bases in the middle. The CDR3 is 13 amino acids. DNA of the CDR3: TGTGCCAGCAGCTGGGACAACACAGATACGCAGTATTTT. This translates into CASSWDNTDTQYF.

The chain couples TRBV4-3 to TRBJ2-5, with 13 nucleotides matching TRBD2. V shed 0 bases and J 0 bases; nucleotides not matched to a gene: 10. The germline gives CDR1 LGHNA, CDR2 YSLEER. The CDR3 is 20 residues long. CDR3 bases: TGCGCCAGCAGCCAAGAACTACCGGGACTAGCGGGACCGTACCAAGAGACCCAGTACTTC. The encoded protein is CASSQELPGLAGPYQETQYF.

V and J are TRBV4-3 and TRBJ2-7; 10 nucleotides match TRBD1. The CDR3 has 15 residues. The germline V gene encodes CDR1 LGHNA and CDR2 YSLEER. V was pared by 4 bases and J by 3 bases, with 6 bases of the junction left unmatched. CDR3 sequence reads: CASSPRTGGNYEQYF. DNA of the CDR3: TGCGCCAGCAGCCCCCGGACAGGGGGTAACTACGAGCAGTACTTC.

The rearrangement joins TRBV5-4 to TRBJ2-4; the match to TRBD1 covers 8 bases. This CDR3 is built from 14 residues. The V segment lost 1 base and the J segment 7 bases; nucleotides outside the gene matches: 4. Germline CDR1 SGHNT, CDR2 YYREEE (reference sequence). CDR3 nucleotide sequence: TGTGCCAGCAGCTTGTCGCAGGGGGCGAACATTCAGTACTTC. It specifies CASSLSQGANIQYF.

The rearrangement links TRBV6-2 or TRBV6-3 to TRBJ2-2; the match to TRBD2 covers 9 bases. Germline CDR1 is MNHEY and CDR2 is SVGEGT. This CDR3 spans 14 amino acids. V gave up 4 bases and J gave up 9 bases; unmatched junction bases: 6. The CDR3 DNA reads TGTGCCAGCAGTTTATGGCGGGAGGGCCGGGAGCTGTTTTTT. Amino acid sequence: CASSLWREGRELFF.

This rearrangement joins TRBV5-1 to TRBJ2-3; 7 positions agree with TRBD1. This CDR3 has 16 amino acids. V trimming: 1 base; J trimming: 4 bases; junction bases outside the gene matches: 9. Looked up from germline, CDR1 is SGHRS and CDR2 is YFSETQ. CDR3 sequence reads: CASSLLGQAVADTQYF. CDR3 coding DNA: TGCGCCAGCAGCTTGCTTGGACAGGCGGTCGCAGATACGCAGTATTTT.

The gene calls are TRBV10-3 and TRBJ1-2; 7 positions match TRBD1. Germline trimming cut 4 bases from V and 4 bases from J; bases unmatched to any gene: 3. From germline, CDR1 is ENHRY and CDR2 SYGVKD. The CDR3 extends over 13 amino acids. In DNA, the CDR3 is TGTGCCATCAGTGCCGGGACAGTCTATGGCTACACCTTC. This translates into CAISAGTVYGYTF.

The V and J genes are TRBV7-9 and TRBJ1-1; 7 bases are a match to TRBD1. This CDR3 contains 14 residues. Germline V gene lookup returns CDR1 SEHNR and CDR2 FQNEAQ (reference sequence). Trimming cost V 3 bases and J 5 bases; bases outside gene matches: 6. Here the CDR3 DNA reads TGTGCCAGCAGCTTCGGACAGGTTGAGACTGAAGCTTTCTTT. The encoded protein is CASSFGQVETEAFF.

This clone was observed a handful of times. The V call is TRBV7-2, the J call TRBJ2-7, with 8 nucleotides matching TRBD2. The CDR3 is 13 residues long. Germline-derived CDR1 and CDR2 are SGHTA and FQGNSA. V dropped 5 bases and J dropped 5; count of bases not matched to a gene: 5. CDR3 loop: CASSRSGTNEQYF. The CDR3, as DNA: TGTGCCAGCAGCCGTAGCGGGACTAACGAGCAGTACTTC.

The chain links TRBV29-1 to TRBJ2-3; 10 nucleotides line up with TRBD2. After removal of 2 bases from V and 3 bases from J, the junction contained 11 bases not matched to a gene. Looked up from germline, CDR1 is SQVTM and CDR2 is ANQGSEA. This CDR3 spans 17 amino acids. Here the CDR3 DNA reads TGCAGCGTTGAATACGTCCTAGCGGGAGTCCAAACAGATACGCAGTATTTT. Its translation: CSVEYVLAGVQTDTQYF.

J is TRBJ1-4 and V is TRBV13; D is perhaps TRBD1 (5 bases). Deletions cut 5 bases from V and 8 bases from J, with 15 bases between. CDR3 length: 14 amino acids. Germline loops: CDR1 PRHDT, CDR2 FYEKMQ (reference sequence). CDR3 sequence: CASSPRGAREKLFF. CDR3 nucleotide sequence: TGTGCCAGCAGCCCGCGGGGCGCCCGGGAAAAACTGTTTTTT.

The V gene is TRBV4-3, the J gene TRBJ2-3, with TRBD1 as a possible D gene (6 bases). CDR3 length: 15 residues. The V gene's germline CDR1 is LGHNA and CDR2 YSLEER. V dropped 4 bases and J dropped 4 bases, with 15 bases sitting between them. The CDR3 DNA sequence: TGCGCCAGCAGCCCAGAAGACAGGTCCGCAGATACGCAGTATTTT. Its translation is CASSPEDRSADTQYF.

The chain links TRBV5-5 to TRBJ1-4; 7 nucleotides agree with TRBD1. The CDR3 totals 13 residues. J gave up 8 bases and V 4 bases, and 5 bases lay outside the gene matches. CDR1 and CDR2 (germline): SGHKS, YYEKEE (reference sequence). CDR3 nucleotide sequence: TGTGCCAGCAGCCAACAGGGGAGGGAAAAACTGTTTTTT. It encodes CASSQQGREKLFF.

The chain combines TRBV10-1 with TRBJ2-3; D is unclear. V lost 0 bases, J lost 3 bases, and 10 bases lay in between. This CDR3 has 15 amino acids. CDR1 is WNHNN and CDR2 is SYGVQD in the germline V gene (reference sequence). CDR3 sequence (DNA): TGCGCCAGCAGTGAGTCGATAGGAAAGACAGATACGCAGTATTTT. Translated, it gives CASSESIGKTDTQYF.

The chain recombines TRBV24-1 with TRBJ2-4; tentatively, D is TRBD2 (6 bases). The CDR3 totals 17 residues. V was pared by 3 bases and J by 9 bases, with 23 bases between. The V gene's germline CDR1 is KGHDR and CDR2 SFDVKD. CDR3 in DNA: TGTGCCACCAGTGATCCTGATTGGGACTCCGGAAAGGGCATTCAGTACTTC. Translation: CATSDPDWDSGKGIQYF.

The chain couples TRBV10-2 to TRBJ2-5; 14 bases line up with TRBD2. Germline V gene lookup returns CDR1 WSHSY and CDR2 SAAADI. The CDR3 extends over 18 amino acids. V trimming: 2 bases; J trimming: 5 bases; junction bases outside the gene matches: 10. For the CDR3, the DNA is TGCGCCAGCAGTGAGACGGGTGGGACTAGCGGGAGAGGCGAGACCCAGTACTTC. Its translation: CASSETGGTSGRGETQYF.